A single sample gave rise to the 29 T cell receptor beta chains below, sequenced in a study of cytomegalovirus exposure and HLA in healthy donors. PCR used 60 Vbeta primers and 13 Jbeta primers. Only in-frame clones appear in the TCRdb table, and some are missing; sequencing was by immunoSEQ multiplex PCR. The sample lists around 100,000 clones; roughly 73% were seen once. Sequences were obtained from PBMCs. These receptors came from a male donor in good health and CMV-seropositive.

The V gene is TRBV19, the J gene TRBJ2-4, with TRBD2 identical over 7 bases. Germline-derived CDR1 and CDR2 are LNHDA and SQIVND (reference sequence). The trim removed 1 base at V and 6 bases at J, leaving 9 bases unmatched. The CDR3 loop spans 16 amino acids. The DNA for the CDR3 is TGTGCCAGTAGTATAGTGGGGCGGGAGTACAGAAACATTCAGTACTTC. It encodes CASSIVGREYRNIQYF. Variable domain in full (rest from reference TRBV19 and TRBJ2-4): DGGITQSPKYLFRKEGQNVTLSCEQNLNHDAMYWYRQDPGQGLRLIYYSQIVNDFQKGDIAEGYSVSREKKESFPLTVTSAQKNPTAFYLCASSIVGREYRNIQYFGAGTRLSVL.

Here the CDR3 reads CASNPAGSGSTDTQYF. The CDR3 DNA is TGTGCCAGCAACCCGGCGGGTAGCGGATCCACAGATACGCAGTATTTT. This chain joins TRBV28 and TRBJ2-3, with D possibly matching TRBD2 (6 bases). The CDR3 loop spans 16 amino acids. Trimming removed 7 bases at V and 2 bases at J, with 19 bases between. Germline V lookup: CDR1 MDHEN, CDR2 SYDVKM.

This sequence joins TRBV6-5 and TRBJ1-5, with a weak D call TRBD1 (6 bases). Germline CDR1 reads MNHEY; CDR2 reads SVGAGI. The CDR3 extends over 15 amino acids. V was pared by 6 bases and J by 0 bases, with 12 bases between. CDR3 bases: TGTGCCAGCAGACCCGGGACAAATAGCAATCAGCCCCAGCATTTT. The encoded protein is CASRPGTNSNQPQHF.

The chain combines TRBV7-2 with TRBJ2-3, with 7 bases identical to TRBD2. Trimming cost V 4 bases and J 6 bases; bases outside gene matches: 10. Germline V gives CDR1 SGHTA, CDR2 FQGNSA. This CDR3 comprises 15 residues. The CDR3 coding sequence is TGTGCCAGCAGCTCTAATGGACTAGAGATGGATACGCAGTATTTT. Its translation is CASSSNGLEMDTQYF. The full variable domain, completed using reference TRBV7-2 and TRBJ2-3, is GAGVSQSPSNKVTEKGKDVELRCDPISGHTALYWYRQSLGQGLEFLIYFQGNSAPDKSGLPSDRFSAERTGGSVSTLTIQRTQQEDSAVYLCASSSNGLEMDTQYFGPGTRLTVL.

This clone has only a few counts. Here the CDR3 DNA reads TGTGCCAGCAGTTTCGGGACAGGACGGACTAGCGGGATCTTAGACACCGGGGAGCTGTTTTTT. Protein: CASSFGTGRTSGILDTGELFF. The rearrangement links TRBV28 to TRBJ2-2; 12 nucleotides align to TRBD2. Germline CDR1 MDHEN, CDR2 SYDVKM. Germline trimming cut 3 bases from V and 3 bases from J; bases unmatched to any gene: 17. The CDR3 is 21 residues long.

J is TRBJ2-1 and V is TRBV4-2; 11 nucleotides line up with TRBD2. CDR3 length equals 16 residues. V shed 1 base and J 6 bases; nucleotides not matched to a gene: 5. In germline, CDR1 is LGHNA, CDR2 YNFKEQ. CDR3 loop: CASSQVAGGLSNEQFF. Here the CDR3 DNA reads TGTGCCAGCAGCCAAGTAGCGGGAGGGCTCTCCAATGAGCAGTTCTTC.

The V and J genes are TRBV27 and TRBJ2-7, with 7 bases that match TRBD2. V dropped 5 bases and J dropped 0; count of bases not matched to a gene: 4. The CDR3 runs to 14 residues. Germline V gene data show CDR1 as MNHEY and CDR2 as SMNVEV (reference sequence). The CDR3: CASSPAGSSYEQYF. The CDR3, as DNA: TGTGCCAGCAGTCCAGCGGGGTCCTCCTACGAGCAGTACTTC.

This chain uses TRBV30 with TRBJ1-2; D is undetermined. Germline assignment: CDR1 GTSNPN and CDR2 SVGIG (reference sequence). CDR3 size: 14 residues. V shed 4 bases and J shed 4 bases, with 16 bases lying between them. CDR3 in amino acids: CAWKEVVPSYGYTF. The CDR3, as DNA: TGTGCCTGGAAGGAGGTCGTCCCTAGCTATGGCTACACCTTC. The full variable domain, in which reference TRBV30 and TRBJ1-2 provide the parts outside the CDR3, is SQTIHQWPATLVQPVGSPLSLECTVEGTSNPNLYWYRQAAGRGLQLLFYSVGIGQISSEVPQNLSASRPQDRQFILSSKKLLLSDSGFYLCAWKEVVPSYGYTFGSGTRLTVV.

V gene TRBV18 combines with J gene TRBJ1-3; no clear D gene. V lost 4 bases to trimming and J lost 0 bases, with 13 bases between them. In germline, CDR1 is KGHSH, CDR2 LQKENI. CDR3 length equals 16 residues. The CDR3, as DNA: TGTGCCAGCTCACTCCCGACGGGGAGCTCTGGAAACACCATATATTTT. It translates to CASSLPTGSSGNTIYF.

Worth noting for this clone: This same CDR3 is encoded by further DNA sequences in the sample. CDR3 coding DNA: TGTGCCAGCAGTGGGGGACAGGGCCTTAATCAGCCCCAGCATTTT. It translates to CASSGGQGLNQPQHF. The chain combines TRBV6-1 with TRBJ1-5, with 9 positions matching TRBD1. The CDR3 has 15 amino acids. The germline V gene encodes CDR1 MNHNS and CDR2 SASEGT. V lost 4 bases and J lost 4; bases outside the gene matches: 5.

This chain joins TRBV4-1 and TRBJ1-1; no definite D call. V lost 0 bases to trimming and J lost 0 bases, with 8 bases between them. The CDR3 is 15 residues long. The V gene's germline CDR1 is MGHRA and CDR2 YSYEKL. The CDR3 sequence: CASSQEVGLNTEAFF. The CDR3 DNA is TGCGCCAGCAGCCAAGAGGTCGGGTTGAACACTGAAGCTTTCTTT.

For the CDR3, the DNA is TGTGCCAGCAGTGAGCGGAGCACAGATACGCAGTATTTT. It is translated as CASSERSTDTQYF. The V gene is TRBV6-1, the J gene TRBJ2-3; D not certain. The germline V and J ends were trimmed by 3 bases and 0 bases, with 4 bases remaining between them. The CDR3 extends over 13 amino acids. The germline V gene has CDR1 MNHNS and CDR2 SASEGT.

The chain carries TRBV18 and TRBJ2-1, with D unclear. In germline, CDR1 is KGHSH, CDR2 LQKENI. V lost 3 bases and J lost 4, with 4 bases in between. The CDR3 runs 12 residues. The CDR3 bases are TGTGCCAGCTCACCCCAATACAATGAGCAGTTCTTC. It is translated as CASSPQYNEQFF.

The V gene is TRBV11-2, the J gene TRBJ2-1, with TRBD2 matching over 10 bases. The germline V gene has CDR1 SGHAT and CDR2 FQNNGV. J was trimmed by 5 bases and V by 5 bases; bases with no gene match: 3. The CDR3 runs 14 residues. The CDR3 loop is CASSRTSGNNEQFF. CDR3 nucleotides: TGTGCCAGCAGCCGGACTAGCGGAAACAATGAGCAGTTCTTC.

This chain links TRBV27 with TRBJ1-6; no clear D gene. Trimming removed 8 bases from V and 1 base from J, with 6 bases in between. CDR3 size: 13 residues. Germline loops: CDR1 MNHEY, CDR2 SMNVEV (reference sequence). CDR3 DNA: TGTGCCAGCTGCAGATCCTATAATTCACCCCTCCACTTT. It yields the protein CASCRSYNSPLHF.

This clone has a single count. CDR3 in amino acids: CASSEALQGLSYEQYF. In DNA form, the CDR3 reads TGTGCCAGCAGTGAAGCCTTACAGGGATTGTCCTACGAGCAGTACTTC. The genes are TRBV6-1 and TRBJ2-7, with D perhaps matching TRBD1 (6 bases). The CDR3 runs 16 residues. V was trimmed by 0 bases and J by 1 base, leaving 13 bases between them. Germline values: CDR1 MNHNS, CDR2 SASEGT.

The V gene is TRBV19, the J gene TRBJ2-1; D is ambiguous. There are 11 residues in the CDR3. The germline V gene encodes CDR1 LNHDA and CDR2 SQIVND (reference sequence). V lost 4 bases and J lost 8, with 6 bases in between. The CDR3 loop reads CASSTRDEQFF. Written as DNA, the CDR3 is TGTGCCAGTAGTACCCGGGATGAGCAGTTCTTC.

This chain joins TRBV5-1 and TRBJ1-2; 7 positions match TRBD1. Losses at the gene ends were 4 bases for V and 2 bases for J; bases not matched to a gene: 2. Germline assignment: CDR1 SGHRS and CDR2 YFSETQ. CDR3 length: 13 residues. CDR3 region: CASSQTGNYGYTF. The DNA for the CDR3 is TGCGCCAGCAGCCAGACAGGGAACTATGGCTACACCTTC.

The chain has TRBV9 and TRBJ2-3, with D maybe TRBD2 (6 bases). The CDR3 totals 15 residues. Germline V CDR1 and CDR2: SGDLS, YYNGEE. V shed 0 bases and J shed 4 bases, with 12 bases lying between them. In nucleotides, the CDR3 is TGTGCCAGCAGCGTAGGGTGGGAGGAACCAGATACGCAGTATTTT. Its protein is CASSVGWEEPDTQYF.

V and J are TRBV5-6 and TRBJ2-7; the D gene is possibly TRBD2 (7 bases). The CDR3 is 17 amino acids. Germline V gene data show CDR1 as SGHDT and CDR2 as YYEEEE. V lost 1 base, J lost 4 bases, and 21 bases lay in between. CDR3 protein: CASSLRPNGGQVYEQYF. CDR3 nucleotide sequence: TGTGCCAGCAGCTTGCGCCCCAACGGGGGGCAAGTTTACGAGCAGTACTTC.

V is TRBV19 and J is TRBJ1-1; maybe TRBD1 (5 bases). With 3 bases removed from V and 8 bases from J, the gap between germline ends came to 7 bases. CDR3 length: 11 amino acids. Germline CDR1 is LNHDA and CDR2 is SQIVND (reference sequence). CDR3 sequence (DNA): TGTGCCAGTAGTATCTACAGGGAAGCTTTCTTT. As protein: CASSIYREAFF. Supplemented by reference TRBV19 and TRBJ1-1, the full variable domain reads DGGITQSPKYLFRKEGQNVTLSCEQNLNHDAMYWYRQDPGQGLRLIYYSQIVNDFQKGDIAEGYSVSREKKESFPLTVTSAQKNPTAFYLCASSIYREAFFGQGTRLTVV.

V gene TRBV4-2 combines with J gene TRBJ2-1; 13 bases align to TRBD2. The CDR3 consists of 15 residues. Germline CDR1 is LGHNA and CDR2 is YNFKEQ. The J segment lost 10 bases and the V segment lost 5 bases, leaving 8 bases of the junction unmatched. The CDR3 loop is CASSFGLAGEREQFF. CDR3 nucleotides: TGTGCCAGCAGCTTTGGACTAGCGGGAGAGCGGGAGCAGTTCTTC.

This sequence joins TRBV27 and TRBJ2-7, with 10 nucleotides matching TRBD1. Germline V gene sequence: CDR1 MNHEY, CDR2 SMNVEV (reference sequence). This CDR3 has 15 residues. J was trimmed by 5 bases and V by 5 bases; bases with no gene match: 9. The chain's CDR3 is CASSVTGQGFDEQYF. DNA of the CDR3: TGTGCCAGCAGTGTAACGGGACAGGGGTTCGACGAGCAGTACTTC.

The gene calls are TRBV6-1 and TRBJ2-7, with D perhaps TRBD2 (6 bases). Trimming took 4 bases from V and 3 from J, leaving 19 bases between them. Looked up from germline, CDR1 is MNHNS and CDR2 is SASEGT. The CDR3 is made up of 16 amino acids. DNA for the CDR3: TGTGCCAGCAGTGGGGGACGGGGGTCCTTTATCTACGAGCAGTACTTC. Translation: CASSGGRGSFIYEQYF.

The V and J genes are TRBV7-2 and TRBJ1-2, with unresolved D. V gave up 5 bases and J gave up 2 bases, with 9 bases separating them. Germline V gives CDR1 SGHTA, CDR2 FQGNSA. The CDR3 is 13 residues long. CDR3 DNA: TGTGCCAGCAGCCCCCCGGGGAACTATGGCTACACCTTC. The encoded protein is CASSPPGNYGYTF. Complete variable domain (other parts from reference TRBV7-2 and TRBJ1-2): GAGVSQSPSNKVTEKGKDVELRCDPISGHTALYWYRQSLGQGLEFLIYFQGNSAPDKSGLPSDRFSAERTGGSVSTLTIQRTQQEDSAVYLCASSPPGNYGYTFGSGTRLTVV.

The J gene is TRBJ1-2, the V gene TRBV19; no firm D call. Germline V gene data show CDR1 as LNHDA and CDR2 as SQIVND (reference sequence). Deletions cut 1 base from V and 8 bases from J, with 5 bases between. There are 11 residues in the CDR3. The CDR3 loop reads CASSIGIGYTF. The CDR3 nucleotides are TGTGCCAGTAGTATAGGTATCGGCTACACCTTC. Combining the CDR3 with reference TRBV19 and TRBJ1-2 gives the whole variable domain DGGITQSPKYLFRKEGQNVTLSCEQNLNHDAMYWYRQDPGQGLRLIYYSQIVNDFQKGDIAEGYSVSREKKESFPLTVTSAQKNPTAFYLCASSIGIGYTFGSGTRLTVV.

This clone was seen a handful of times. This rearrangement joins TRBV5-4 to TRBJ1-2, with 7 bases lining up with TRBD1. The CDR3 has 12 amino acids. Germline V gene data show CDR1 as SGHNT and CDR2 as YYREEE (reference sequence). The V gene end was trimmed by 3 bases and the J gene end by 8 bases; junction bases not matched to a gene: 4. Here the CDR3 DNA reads TGTGCCAGCAGCTCTGACAGGGTCGGCTACACCTTC. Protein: CASSSDRVGYTF.

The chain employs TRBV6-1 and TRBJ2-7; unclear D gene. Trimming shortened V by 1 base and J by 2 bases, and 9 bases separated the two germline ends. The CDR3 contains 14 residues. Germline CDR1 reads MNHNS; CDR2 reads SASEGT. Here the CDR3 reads CASSEGLVPYEQYF. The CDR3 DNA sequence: TGTGCCAGCAGTGAAGGTCTAGTACCCTACGAGCAGTACTTC.

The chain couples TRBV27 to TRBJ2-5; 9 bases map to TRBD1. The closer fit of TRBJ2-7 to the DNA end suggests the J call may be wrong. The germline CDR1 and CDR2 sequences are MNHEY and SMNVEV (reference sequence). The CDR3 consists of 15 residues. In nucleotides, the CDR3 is TGTGCCAGCAGTTTAACGGGACAGGGAACCTACGAGCAGTACTTC. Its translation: CASSLTGQGTYEQYF.